This passage covers 24 T cell receptor beta chains from one sample sequenced in a study of blood T cell repertoires in COVID-19. Some clones are missing from TCRdb's copy, which holds only in-frame ones; the method was immunoSEQ multiplex PCR. Among about 210,000 clones listed, roughly four fifths were seen once. What was sequenced was peripheral blood. The receptors come from a woman in her thirties or forties with active or convalescent COVID-19.

This chain links TRBV4-2 with TRBJ1-3, with a possible D match to TRBD1 (5 bases). V gave up 0 bases and J gave up 9 bases, with 9 bases separating them. The germline V gene has CDR1 LGHNA and CDR2 YNFKEQ. The CDR3 covers 13 residues. The CDR3 sequence: CASSQDRDSTIYF. The CDR3, as DNA: TGTGCCAGCAGCCAAGACAGGGATTCCACCATATATTTT.

This chain uses TRBV15 with TRBJ1-5; D uncertain. The CDR3 has 16 amino acids. V dropped 0 bases and J dropped 6 bases, with 15 bases sitting between them. From germline, CDR1 is LNHNV and CDR2 YYDKDF (reference sequence). The CDR3 DNA sequence: TGTGCCACCAGCAGAGATCTCCCCCAAACGGGTCAGCCCCAGCATTTT. It specifies CATSRDLPQTGQPQHF. The complete variable domain, with remaining parts taken from reference TRBV15 and TRBJ1-5, reads DAMVIQNPRYQVTQFGKPVTLSCSQTLNHNVMYWYQQKSSQAPKLLFHYYDKDFNNEADTPDNFQSRRPNTSFCFLDIRSPGLGDTAMYLCATSRDLPQTGQPQHFGDGTRLSIL.

This clone was seen just once. The chain couples TRBV6-5 to TRBJ1-1, with 9 nucleotides matching TRBD1. Unmatched junction bases numbered 5, after V lost 5 bases and J lost 4 bases. From germline, CDR1 is MNHEY and CDR2 SVGAGI. There are 14 residues in the CDR3. DNA of the CDR3: TGTGCCAGCAGTCGGACGGGACAGGGCACTGAAGCTTTCTTT. Translating it yields CASSRTGQGTEAFF.

The chain carries TRBV7-9 and TRBJ1-2, with D unresolved. Germline loops: CDR1 SEHNR, CDR2 FQNEAQ (reference sequence). V was trimmed by 4 bases and J by 6 bases, leaving 18 bases between them. The CDR3 contains 15 residues. The CDR3 sequence: CASSSWAQDRHGYTF. The CDR3 DNA reads as TGTGCCAGCAGCTCTTGGGCGCAGGATCGCCATGGCTACACCTTC.

The rearrangement links TRBV27 to TRBJ1-2; 7 nucleotides line up with TRBD1. Trimming removed 1 base from V and 2 bases from J; junction bases left unmatched: 4. The CDR3 consists of 15 residues. Germline CDR1 MNHEY, CDR2 SMNVEV (reference sequence). The DNA of the CDR3 is TGTGCCAGCAGTTTATTTGGCAGGGGGAACTATGGCTACACCTTC. Translation: CASSLFGRGNYGYTF.

The count of this clone is one. V gene TRBV19 combines with J gene TRBJ1-3; TRBD1 matches 11 bases. The CDR3 length is 17 residues. V was clipped by 7 bases and J by 1 base; unmatched bases: 9. From germline, CDR1 is LNHDA and CDR2 SQIVND (reference sequence). CDR3 nucleotides: TGTGCCAGTACCAGGACAGGGGGCGCCTCTTCTGGAAACACCATATATTTT. This sequence encodes CASTRTGGASSGNTIYF.

This clone showed up just once. In DNA, the CDR3 is TGTGCCAGCAGCTCAGCGACTAGCGCGAACACCGGGGAGCTGTTTTTT. Its protein product is CASSSATSANTGELFF. The chain recombines TRBV7-2 with TRBJ2-2; 8 nucleotides line up with TRBD2. The ends lost 4 bases at V and 0 bases at J; junction bases unmatched: 4. The CDR3 runs to 16 residues. From germline, CDR1 is SGHTA and CDR2 FQGNSA.

The V call is TRBV6-2 or TRBV6-3, the J call TRBJ1-6; D is unresolved. The germline gives CDR1 MNHEY, CDR2 SVGEGT. The V end lost 6 bases, the J end lost 7 bases, and 19 bases lay between the germline ends. This CDR3 is built from 16 residues. CDR3: CASSRGSLASNSPLHF. DNA of the CDR3: TGTGCCAGCAGCCGAGGGAGCCTGGCATCAAATTCACCCCTCCACTTT.

V is TRBV5-1 and J is TRBJ1-3; 10 nucleotides match TRBD1. V shed 0 bases, J shed 3 bases, and the junction held 3 bases outside the gene matches. The length of the CDR3 is 16 residues. Per the germline V gene, CDR1 is SGHRS and CDR2 is YFSETQ. Here the CDR3 reads CASSLDGQGGGNTIYF. The DNA of the CDR3 is TGCGCCAGCAGCTTGGATGGACAGGGGGGTGGAAACACCATATATTTT.

This clone was seen only once. CDR3 DNA: TGTGCCAGCAGCCCGGGACTGAGCTCCTACGAGCAGTACTTC. It specifies CASSPGLSSYEQYF. The chain uses TRBV3-1 (or the pseudogene TRBV3-2) and TRBJ2-7; D might be TRBD2 (6 bases). The V end lost 4 bases, the J end lost 0 bases, and 10 bases lay between the germline ends. The CDR3 consists of 14 residues. Germline V gene sequence: CDR1 LGHDT, CDR2 YNNKEL (reference sequence).

V and J are TRBV7-9 and TRBJ1-2; D might be TRBD1 (6 bases). V dropped 5 bases and J dropped 6 bases, with 19 bases sitting between them. Germline lookup yields CDR1 SEHNR and CDR2 FQNEAQ (reference sequence). The CDR3 loop spans 15 amino acids. CDR3: CASSGRTAPRDGYTF. CDR3 bases: TGTGCCAGCAGCGGGCGGACAGCGCCACGAGATGGCTACACCTTC.

V usage is TRBV7-9 and J usage is TRBJ1-4; a weak D match, TRBD1 (5 bases). Trimming stripped 6 bases from V and 3 bases from J, with 11 bases between. CDR1 SEHNR and CDR2 FQNEAQ come from the germline V gene (reference sequence). This CDR3 is 14 amino acids long. The CDR3, as DNA: TGTGCCAGCAGACTCGACAGCTCTAATGAAAAACTGTTTTTT. Its protein is CASRLDSSNEKLFF.

The chain has TRBV27 and TRBJ1-2; a possible D gene is TRBD1 (6 bases). CDR3 length equals 16 residues. CDR1 is MNHEY, CDR2 SMNVEV, per germline (reference sequence). The ends were cut back, 5 bases at V and 2 bases at J, with 18 bases in the middle. CDR3 sequence: CASSTLSTGSNYGYTF. The CDR3, as DNA: TGTGCCAGCAGTACTCTATCGACAGGTAGCAACTATGGCTACACCTTC.

This chain joins TRBV2 and TRBJ1-2; no clear D. The CDR3 consists of 14 residues. The germline CDR1 and CDR2 sequences are SNHLY and FYNNEI. Trimming pared 2 bases from V and 7 bases from J, leaving 14 bases between. For the CDR3, the DNA is TGTGCCAGCAGTGAAACCTGGCAACGTGTTGGCTACACCTTC. It encodes CASSETWQRVGYTF.

The V gene is TRBV7-2, the J gene TRBJ2-7; a weak D match, TRBD1 (6 bases). The V end lost 3 bases, the J end lost 2 bases, and 14 bases lay between the germline ends. The germline V gene has CDR1 SGHTA and CDR2 FQGNSA. CDR3 length: 15 amino acids. The CDR3 DNA reads as TGTGCCAGCAGCTTTTCCGGGACACATCCCTACGAGCAGTACTTC. Translation: CASSFSGTHPYEQYF.

This clone has more than one count but fewer than ten. J is TRBJ1-2 and V is TRBV24-1, with D unresolved. This CDR3 contains 16 residues. V was trimmed by 4 bases and J by 3 bases, leaving 17 bases between them. Germline V gene sequence: CDR1 KGHDR, CDR2 SFDVKD. The CDR3 reads CATSELMKQVYYGYTF. The CDR3 bases are TGTGCCACCAGTGAGCTGATGAAACAAGTTTACTATGGCTACACCTTC.

J is TRBJ1-1 and V is TRBV30, with 10 bases lining up with TRBD1. The CDR3 totals 14 residues. CDR1 is GTSNPN, CDR2 SVGIG, per germline (reference sequence). Germline trimming cut 3 bases from V and 1 base from J; bases unmatched to any gene: 2. CDR3: CAWRRTGGNTEAFF. Here the CDR3 DNA reads TGTGCCTGGAGAAGGACAGGGGGGAACACTGAAGCTTTCTTT.

V gene TRBV6-6 combines with J gene TRBJ1-4; 9 bases align to TRBD1. The CDR3 contains 16 residues. Germline trimming cut 4 bases from V and 0 bases from J; bases unmatched to any gene: 3. Per the germline V gene, CDR1 is MNHNY and CDR2 is SVGAGI (reference sequence). CDR3 residues: CASSLGQGATNEKLFF. The CDR3 region has the DNA TGTGCCAGCAGTTTGGGACAGGGAGCAACTAATGAAAAACTGTTTTTT.

V and J are TRBV3-1 (or the pseudogene TRBV3-2) and TRBJ1-1, with a tentative D call TRBD1 (6 bases). Per the germline V gene, CDR1 is LGHDT and CDR2 is YNNKEL (reference sequence). V was shortened by 1 base and J by 4 bases, with 13 bases between the two germline ends. The CDR3 runs to 15 residues. The DNA of the CDR3 is TGTGCCAGCAGCCAAGTCGGGCAGGGGACCACTGAAGCTTTCTTT. The encoded protein is CASSQVGQGTTEAFF.

The J gene is TRBJ1-1, the V gene TRBV3-1 (or the pseudogene TRBV3-2); the D gene is possibly TRBD1 (5 bases). V lost 4 bases, J lost 2 bases, and 11 bases lay in between. Germline lookup yields CDR1 LGHDT and CDR2 YNNKEL (reference sequence). The CDR3 consists of 14 residues. In DNA form, the CDR3 reads TGTGCCAGCAGCCGGACGACAGCTAACACTGAAGCTTTCTTT. Protein product: CASSRTTANTEAFF.

The chain has TRBV2 and TRBJ2-7; D is perhaps TRBD1 (6 bases). The CDR3 runs to 13 residues. The germline V and J ends were trimmed by 7 bases and 5 bases, with 15 bases remaining between them. CDR1 SNHLY and CDR2 FYNNEI come from the germline V gene. CDR3 amino acids: CASNPQGLDEQYF. Here the CDR3 DNA reads TGTGCCAGCAACCCACAGGGCCTGGACGAGCAGTACTTC.

The V gene is TRBV6-4, the J gene TRBJ2-2; no clear D. The CDR3 sequence is 14 residues long. Germline V gives CDR1 MRHNA, CDR2 SNTAGT. The ends were cut back, 4 bases at V and 2 bases at J, with 8 bases in the middle. This CDR3 is CASSVQLNTGELFF. The DNA of the CDR3 is TGTGCCAGCAGTGTACAGCTCAACACCGGGGAGCTGTTTTTT.

V is TRBV5-1 and J is TRBJ2-7, with TRBD1 matching over 9 bases. The CDR3 covers 16 residues. Trimming cost V 0 bases and J 1 base; bases outside gene matches: 5. Germline V lookup: CDR1 SGHRS, CDR2 YFSETQ. Written as DNA, the CDR3 is TGCGCCAGCAGCTTGGGGGGACAGGGAGGGTCCTACGAGCAGTACTTC. Its protein product is CASSLGGQGGSYEQYF.

The V call is TRBV3-1 (or the pseudogene TRBV3-2), the J call TRBJ2-3, with unresolved D. The CDR3 is made up of 14 amino acids. V lost 4 bases and J 4 bases, leaving 12 bases between the germline ends. The germline CDR1 and CDR2 sequences are LGHDT and YNNKEL (reference sequence). The DNA of the CDR3 is TGTGCCAGCAGCCCACACTATGGCGCAGATACGCAGTATTTT. Translated, it gives CASSPHYGADTQYF.